These T cell receptor beta chains were read from a single sample in a study of T cell responses to AZD1222 COVID-19 vaccine. The method was immunoSEQ multiplex PCR; TCRdb's version includes in-frame clones alone and lacks a portion of them. This sample yields roughly 97,000 clones, of which around 91% are seen a single time; 15% to 20% belongs to the top ten. The starting material was peripheral blood, obtained on day 0 of AZD1222 vaccination. The receptor set was obtained from an adult in good health. Both conserved end residues are part of each CDR3. The D gene is left open where the match is weak. A clone size is listed for some rows: how often the clone was seen (once, few, many), or a class if it is expanded.

>TRBV6-5|-|TRBJ1-5|-
CASILGSNQPQHF
TGTGCCAGCATTCTTGGTAGCAATCAGCCCCAGCATTTT
>TRBV5-6|-|TRBJ1-6|-
CASSARVRRGSSYNSPLHF
TGTGCCAGCAGCGCCAGGGTGAGGCGGGGAAGCTCCTATAATTCACCCCTCCACTTT
>TRBV3-1/TRBV3-2|-|TRBJ1-5|-
CASSQGGPGTHYSNQPQHF
TGTGCCAGCAGCCAAGGAGGCCCCGGGACCCACTATAGCAATCAGCCCCAGCATTTT
>TRBV30|-|TRBJ1-1|TRBD1
CAWSPGGNTEAFF
TGTGCCTGGAGTCCAGGGGGCAACACTGAAGCTTTCTTT
>TRBV5-1|-|TRBJ2-7|-
CASSADGTYEQYF
TGCGCCAGCTCCGCCGATGGGACCTACGAGCAGTACTTC
>TRBV7-9|-|TRBJ2-2|-
CASSSGSGELFF
TGTGCCAGCAGCTCCGGCTCCGGGGAGCTGTTTTTT
>TRBV11-2|-|TRBJ2-3|-
CASSLAGGRTDTQYF
TGTGCCAGCAGCTTAGCGGGGGGCCGCACAGATACGCAGTATTTT
>TRBV4-1|-|TRBJ2-2|TRBD1
CASSHFSDRGRDGELFF
TGCGCCAGCAGCCATTTCTCGGACAGGGGGCGAGACGGGGAGCTGTTTTTT
>TRBV6-2/TRBV6-3|few|TRBJ2-1|-
CASSPPPPSDPYNEQFF
TGTGCCAGCAGTCCGCCCCCCCCTAGCGACCCGTACAATGAGCAGTTCTTC
>TRBV7-2|once|TRBJ2-3|TRBD2
CASSRGGRDTQYF
TGTGCCAGCAGCCGGGGGGGGAGAGATACGCAGTATTTT
>TRBV5-4|-|TRBJ1-4|-
CASSLDSATNEKLFF
TGTGCCAGCAGCTTGGACAGTGCAACTAATGAAAAACTGTTTTTT
>TRBV2|-|TRBJ1-2|-
CASTRGGSAYGYTF
TGTGCCAGCACTCGAGGGGGTTCTGCCTATGGCTACACCTTC
>TRBV6-1|once|TRBJ2-1|TRBD2
CASSGLVGGSSYNEQFF
TGTGCCAGCAGTGGACTAGTGGGGGGGAGCTCCTACAATGAGCAGTTCTTC
>TRBV11-2|once|TRBJ2-7|-
CASRSRGPSYEQYF
TGTGCCAGCAGATCACGGGGACCCTCCTACGAGCAGTACTTC
>TRBV6-5|-|TRBJ2-1|TRBD2
CASSYSISGGYNEQFF
TGTGCCAGCAGTTACTCGATTAGCGGGGGGTACAATGAGCAGTTCTTC
>TRBV18|-|TRBJ1-2|-
CASSPAGLNYGYTF
TGTGCCAGCTCACCAGCAGGGCTTAACTATGGCTACACCTTC
>TRBV5-1|-|TRBJ1-4|-
CASSPDGAGEKLFF
TGCGCCAGCAGCCCTGACGGGGCCGGGGAAAAACTGTTTTTT
>TRBV5-6|-|TRBJ2-7|-
CASSFQGITYEQYF
TGTGCCAGCAGCTTTCAGGGGATCACCTACGAGCAGTACTTC
>TRBV25-1|-|TRBJ2-3|-
CASSVPGTDTQYF
TGTGCCAGCAGTGTACCGGGCACAGATACGCAGTATTTT
>TRBV5-8|-|TRBJ1-6|-
CASSFGQGNSPLHF
TGTGCCAGCAGCTTTGGTCAGGGGAATTCACCCCTCCACTTT
>TRBV7-9|-|TRBJ2-7|-
CASSATGTLTYEQYF
TGTGCCAGCAGCGCCACCGGGACACTTACCTACGAGCAGTACTTC
>TRBV2|once|TRBJ2-2|TRBD1
CASGSGGTGELFF
TGTGCCAGCGGATCAGGGGGCACCGGGGAGCTGTTTTTT
>TRBV19|-|TRBJ2-7|-
CPIDSGLSSYEQYF
TGTCCCATAGACTCGGGGTTGTCATCCTACGAGCAGTACTTC
>TRBV14|-|TRBJ1-1|-
CASSSKWTPEAFF
TGTGCCAGCAGCTCAAAATGGACCCCTGAAGCTTTCTTT
>TRBV9|-|TRBJ2-2|-
CASSTDVTGELFF
TGTGCCAGCAGCACGGACGTCACCGGGGAGCTGTTTTTT
>TRBV20-1|-|TRBJ1-1|-
CSASRDIKNTEAFF
TGCAGTGCTAGTAGGGACATCAAGAACACTGAAGCTTTCTTT
>TRBV5-4|few|TRBJ2-7|TRBD1
CASRHTGGGYEQYF
TGTGCCAGCAGACATACAGGGGGCGGGTACGAGCAGTACTTC